A single sample gave rise to the 16 T cell receptor beta chains below, sequenced in a study of T cell responses to AZD1222 COVID-19 vaccine. Using immunoSEQ multiplex PCR, the repertoire was profiled, and TCRdb retains in-frame clones only, with some absent. Here the sample spans around 90,000 clones, 65% to 90% being singletons. This sample comprised peripheral blood, obtained on day 0 of AZD1222 vaccination. All receptors derive from an adult in good health.

This chain connects TRBV29-1 to TRBJ2-7; no clear D gene. This CDR3 is built from 14 residues. Trimming took off 5 bases at V and 2 bases at J, with 16 bases between the two ends. CDR1 and CDR2 from the germline V gene are SQVTM and ANQGSEA. The CDR3, as DNA: TGCAGCGTTCAACCCGGCGCAGCTCCCTACGAGCAGTACTTC. Amino acids: CSVQPGAAPYEQYF.

The V gene is TRBV19, the J gene TRBJ2-7, with 8 bases lining up with TRBD2. Germline V lookup: CDR1 LNHDA, CDR2 SQIVND (reference sequence). V shed 4 bases, J shed 0 bases, and the junction held 5 bases outside the gene matches. This CDR3 is built from 15 residues. The CDR3 is CASSRGLGGSYEQYF. The CDR3 DNA reads TGTGCCAGTAGTAGGGGACTAGGGGGCTCCTACGAGCAGTACTTC.

The V call is TRBV6-5, the J call TRBJ1-5; 9 bases are a match to TRBD1. V shed 5 bases, J shed 5 bases, and the junction held 7 bases outside the gene matches. Germline loops: CDR1 MNHEY, CDR2 SVGAGI. The CDR3 consists of 15 residues. This CDR3 reads CASSTGTGNYQPQHF. The CDR3, as DNA: TGTGCCAGCAGTACCGGGACAGGGAATTATCAGCCCCAGCATTTT.

CDR3 sequence reads: CASSYQEGGNTIYF. CDR3 coding DNA: TGTGCCAGCAGTTACCAAGAGGGTGGAAACACCATATATTTT. The chain employs TRBV6-5 and TRBJ1-3; no definite D call. The CDR3 loop spans 14 amino acids. V was shortened by 2 bases and J by 3 bases, with 8 bases between the two germline ends. Germline CDR1 MNHEY, CDR2 SVGAGI.

The CDR3 is CASSLGSFMNTEAFF. CDR3 sequence (DNA): TGTGCCAGCAGCTTGGGCAGCTTCATGAACACTGAAGCTTTCTTT. The genes are TRBV5-6 and TRBJ1-1; no reliable D call. There are 15 residues in the CDR3. Trimming cost V 0 bases and J 0 bases, with 9 bases left between them. The germline V gene has CDR1 SGHDT and CDR2 YYEEEE. Complete variable domain (other parts from reference TRBV5-6 and TRBJ1-1): DAGVTQSPTHLIKTRGQQVTLRCSPKSGHDTVSWYQQALGQGPQFIFQYYEEEERQRGNFPDRFSGHQFPNYSSELNVNALLLGDSALYLCASSLGSFMNTEAFFGQGTRLTVV.

The J gene is TRBJ1-2, the V gene TRBV6-5, with D unresolved. V was shortened by 6 bases and J by 3 bases, with 14 bases between the two germline ends. CDR1 MNHEY and CDR2 SVGAGI come from the germline V gene. The CDR3 runs to 14 residues. CDR3 bases: TGTGCCAGCAGCCCGACCCCCCAGTACTATGGCTACACCTTC. It specifies CASSPTPQYYGYTF.

The chain carries TRBV7-9 and TRBJ2-7; perhaps D is TRBD1 or TRBD2 (5 bases each). CDR3 length: 15 residues. Per the germline V gene, CDR1 is SEHNR and CDR2 is FQNEAQ (reference sequence). Between the trimmed V and J ends, which lost 4 bases and 4 bases, there was a span of 17 bases. Here the CDR3 reads CASSSGLGRSYEQYF. CDR3 in DNA: TGTGCCAGCAGCTCCGGACTGGGGCGGTCGTACGAGCAGTACTTC.

The J gene is TRBJ2-3, the V gene TRBV7-2; TRBD2 agrees at 7 bases. In germline, CDR1 is SGHTA, CDR2 FQGNSA. The J segment lost 4 bases and the V segment lost 1 base, leaving 5 bases of the junction unmatched. This CDR3 contains 15 residues. This CDR3 is CASSLDAGVADTQYF. The CDR3 DNA follows: TGTGCCAGCAGCTTAGATGCGGGAGTGGCAGATACGCAGTATTTT.

The V and J genes are TRBV6-1 and TRBJ2-3; maybe TRBD2 (7 bases). Germline V gene sequence: CDR1 MNHNS, CDR2 SASEGT. The V end lost 1 base, the J end lost 3 bases, and 17 bases lay between the germline ends. The CDR3 totals 17 residues. The CDR3 region has the DNA TGTGCCAGCAGTGAAGGGACACGGGGGGCAGCAACAGATACGCAGTATTTT. Translated, it gives CASSEGTRGAATDTQYF.

The chain has TRBV19 and TRBJ1-6; 9 bases agree with TRBD1. Unmatched junction bases numbered 15, after V lost 0 bases and J lost 6 bases. This CDR3 has 20 residues. Germline V CDR1 and CDR2: LNHDA, SQIVND (reference sequence). The chain's CDR3 is CASSIESGTGSFRGNSPLHF. CDR3 DNA sequence: TGTGCCAGTAGTATAGAATCCGGGACAGGGAGTTTTCGGGGTAATTCACCCCTCCACTTT.

This rearrangement joins TRBV7-6 to TRBJ2-1; D may be TRBD1 (6 bases). V dropped 5 bases and J dropped 3 bases, with 14 bases sitting between them. The CDR3 runs 15 residues. The germline V gene has CDR1 SGHVS and CDR2 FNYEAQ. The CDR3 region is CASSSPLGGYNEQFF. As DNA, the CDR3 is TGTGCCAGCAGCAGCCCCCTAGGGGGCTACAATGAGCAGTTCTTC.

The chain combines TRBV2 with TRBJ1-1; 7 nucleotides line up with TRBD1. The CDR3 is made up of 12 amino acids. Germline V gives CDR1 SNHLY, CDR2 FYNNEI. V was clipped by 5 bases and J by 6 bases; unmatched bases: 3. This CDR3 is CASSYGTAEAFF. The CDR3 DNA reads as TGTGCCAGCAGTTATGGGACAGCTGAAGCTTTCTTT.

The chain links TRBV7-6 to TRBJ2-1, with D tentatively TRBD1 (6 bases). The CDR3 length is 12 residues. CDR1 is SGHVS, CDR2 FNYEAQ, per germline. Deletions cut 4 bases from V and 7 bases from J, with 8 bases between. CDR3 in amino acids: CASSSRGNEQFF. The CDR3 region has the DNA TGTGCCAGCAGCTCCAGGGGTAATGAGCAGTTCTTC.

CDR3 in amino acids: CASSGTGLGNTIYF. CDR3 nucleotides: TGCGCCAGCAGCGGAACAGGTCTCGGAAACACCATATATTTT. V gene TRBV5-1 combines with J gene TRBJ1-3; maybe TRBD1 (5 bases). This CDR3 contains 14 residues. Trimming left V 4 bases short and J 4 bases short, with 12 bases between. Germline CDR1 reads SGHRS; CDR2 reads YFSETQ.

This clone has a handful of counts. V gene TRBV7-9 combines with J gene TRBJ1-4; perhaps TRBD1 as D (5 bases). Germline values: CDR1 SEHNR, CDR2 FQNEAQ (reference sequence). V lost 4 bases and J lost 0, with 12 bases in between. There are 16 residues in the CDR3. This CDR3 reads CASSSGWGSTNEKLFF. CDR3 in DNA: TGTGCCAGCAGCTCTGGATGGGGGTCAACTAATGAAAAACTGTTTTTT.

The gene calls are TRBV5-8 and TRBJ2-2; 9 bases are a match to TRBD1. V was pared by 5 bases and J by 5 bases, with 7 bases of the junction left unmatched. Looked up from germline, CDR1 is SGHTS and CDR2 is YDEGEE. The CDR3 spans 15 residues. CDR3 region: CASRDRGQGTGELFF. CDR3 coding DNA: TGTGCCAGCAGGGACCGGGGACAGGGAACCGGGGAGCTGTTTTTT.